Included here is one T cell receptor (beta chain) sequence, with context. Antigen specificity is unknown. The data were obtained in a study of CD8+CD57+ T cells in acquired aplastic anemia. Across the whole study: Sorted CD4+ and CD8+ cells yielded approximately 3.4 ug of DNA on average. Findings and limits, study-wide: Patients and controls shared twenty-nine CD8+ CDR3 sequences. Any difference that existed in CD8+ Simpson's diversity between patients and controls was not significant.

Profiling of TCR beta VDJ combinations and CDR3 sequences used genomic DNA as template. TCRdb used MiXCR to reprocess the reads, holding one entry per CDR3 protein. Among some 280,000 distinct CDR3 sequences listed, approximately 56% were seen once. This CDR3 has 14 residues. In germline, CDR1 is KGHSH, CDR2 LQKENI. Between the trimmed V and J ends, which lost 3 bases and 5 bases, there was a span of 13 bases. Sequencing used sorted CD4+, CD8+, or CD8+CD57+ T cells (not recorded which) from PBMCs. The chain links TRBV18 to TRBJ1-1; D perhaps matches TRBD1 (5 bases). The clonotype comes from a human donor with severe aplastic anemia or a healthy control (not recorded which). The CDR3 loop is CASSPYGGDTEAFF. CDR3 bases: TGTGCCAGCTCACCCTACGGGGGTGATACTGAAGCTTTCTTT.